This T cell receptor (beta chain) was captured in a study of T cells of healthy individuals. TCRdb reprocessed the 5' RACE reads with MiXCR, giving one entry per CDR3 protein. Of tens of thousands of distinct CDR3 sequences in the sample, about 14% were seen once. This clonotype came up a few times. The CDR3 loop spans 16 amino acids. CDR1 is DFQATT, CDR2 SNEGSKA, per germline (reference sequence). The V end was cut by 0 bases, the J end by 1 base, with 13 bases between. V is TRBV20-1 and J is TRBJ2-1; the D gene is possibly TRBD2 (6 bases). The receptor was derived from a human donor in good health. This CDR3 reads CSARDFSRESYNEQFF. CDR3 nucleotides: TGCAGTGCTAGAGATTTTTCGCGGGAATCCTACAATGAGCAGTTCTTC.